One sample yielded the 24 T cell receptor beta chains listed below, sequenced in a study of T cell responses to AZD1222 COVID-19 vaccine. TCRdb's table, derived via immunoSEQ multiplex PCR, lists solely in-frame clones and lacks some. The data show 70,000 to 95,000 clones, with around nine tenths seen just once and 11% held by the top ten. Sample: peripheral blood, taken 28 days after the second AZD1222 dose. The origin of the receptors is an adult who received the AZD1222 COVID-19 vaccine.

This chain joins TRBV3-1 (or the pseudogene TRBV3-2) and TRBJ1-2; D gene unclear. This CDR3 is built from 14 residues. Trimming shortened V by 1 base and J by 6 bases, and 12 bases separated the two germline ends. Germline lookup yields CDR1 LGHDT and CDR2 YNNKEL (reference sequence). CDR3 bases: TGTGCCAGCAGCCAAGGCCGAGGCGTTGATGGCTACACCTTC. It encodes CASSQGRGVDGYTF.

CDR3 nucleotide sequence: TGCAGCGTTGAATGGGACTATGGCTACACCTTC. Translating gives CSVEWDYGYTF. The V call is TRBV29-1, the J call TRBJ1-2; D is uncertain. The CDR3 is 11 amino acids. In germline, CDR1 is SQVTM, CDR2 ANQGSEA. V dropped 2 bases and J dropped 3 bases, with 4 bases sitting between them.

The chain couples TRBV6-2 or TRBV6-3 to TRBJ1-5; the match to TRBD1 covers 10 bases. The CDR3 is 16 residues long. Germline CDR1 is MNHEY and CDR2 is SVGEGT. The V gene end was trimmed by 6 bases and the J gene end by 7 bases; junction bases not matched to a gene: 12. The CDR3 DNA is TGTGCCAGCAGCCATCGACAGGGGGCGTCCACCCAGCCCCAGCATTTT. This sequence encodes CASSHRQGASTQPQHF.

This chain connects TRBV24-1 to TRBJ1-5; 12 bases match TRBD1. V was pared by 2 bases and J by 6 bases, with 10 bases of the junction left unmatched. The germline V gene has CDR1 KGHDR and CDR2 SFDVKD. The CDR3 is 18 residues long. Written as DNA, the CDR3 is TGTGCCACCAGTGATTCCAGGGACAGGGGGCGCTTGGGTCAGCCCCAGCATTTT. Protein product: CATSDSRDRGRLGQPQHF.

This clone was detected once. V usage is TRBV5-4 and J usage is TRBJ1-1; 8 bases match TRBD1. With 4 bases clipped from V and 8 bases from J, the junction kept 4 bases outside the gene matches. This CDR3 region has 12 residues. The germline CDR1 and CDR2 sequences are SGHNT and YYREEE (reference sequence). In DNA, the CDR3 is TGTGCCAGCAGCACATGGACAGGGGAAGCTTTCTTT. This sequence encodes CASSTWTGEAFF.

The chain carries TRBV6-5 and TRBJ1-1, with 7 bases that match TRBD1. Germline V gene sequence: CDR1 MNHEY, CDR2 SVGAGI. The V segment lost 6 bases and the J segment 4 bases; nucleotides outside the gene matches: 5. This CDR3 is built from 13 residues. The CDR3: CASSNRGSTEAFF. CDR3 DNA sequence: TGTGCCAGCAGCAACAGGGGTAGCACTGAAGCTTTCTTT.

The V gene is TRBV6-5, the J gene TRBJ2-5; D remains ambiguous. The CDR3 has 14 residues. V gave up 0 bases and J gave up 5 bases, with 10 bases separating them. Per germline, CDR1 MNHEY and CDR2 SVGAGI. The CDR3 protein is CASSYSLNGETQYF. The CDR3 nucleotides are TGTGCCAGCAGTTACTCCCTTAACGGGGAGACCCAGTACTTC.

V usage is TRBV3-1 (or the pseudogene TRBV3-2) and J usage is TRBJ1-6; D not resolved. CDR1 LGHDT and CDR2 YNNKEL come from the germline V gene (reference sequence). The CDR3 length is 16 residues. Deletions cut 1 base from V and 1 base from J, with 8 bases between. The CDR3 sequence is CASSQGSGSYNSPLHF. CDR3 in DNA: TGTGCCAGCAGCCAAGGATCGGGTTCCTATAATTCACCCCTCCACTTT.

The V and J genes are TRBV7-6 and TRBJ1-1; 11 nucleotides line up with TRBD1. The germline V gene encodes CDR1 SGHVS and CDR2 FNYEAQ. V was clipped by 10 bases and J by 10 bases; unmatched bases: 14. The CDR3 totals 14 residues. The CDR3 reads CATSEPGQGERAFF. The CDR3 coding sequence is TGTGCCACCTCAGAACCGGGACAGGGGGAAAGAGCTTTCTTT.

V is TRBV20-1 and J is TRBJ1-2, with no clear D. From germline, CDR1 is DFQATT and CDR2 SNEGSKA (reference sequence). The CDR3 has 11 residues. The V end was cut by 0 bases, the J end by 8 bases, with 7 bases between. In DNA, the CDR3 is TGCAGTGCTAGAGACCGGAACGGCTACACCTTC. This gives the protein CSARDRNGYTF.

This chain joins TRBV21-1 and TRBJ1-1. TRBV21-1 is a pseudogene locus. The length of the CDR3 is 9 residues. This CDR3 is CASSPGDFF. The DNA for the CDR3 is TGTGCCAGCAGCCCTGGGGATTTCTTT.

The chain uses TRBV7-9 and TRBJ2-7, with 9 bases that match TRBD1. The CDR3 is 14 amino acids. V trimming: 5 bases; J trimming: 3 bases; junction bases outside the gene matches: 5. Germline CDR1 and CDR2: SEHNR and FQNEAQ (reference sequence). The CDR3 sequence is CASSIQGALYEQYF. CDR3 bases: TGTGCCAGCAGCATACAGGGGGCCCTCTACGAGCAGTACTTC.

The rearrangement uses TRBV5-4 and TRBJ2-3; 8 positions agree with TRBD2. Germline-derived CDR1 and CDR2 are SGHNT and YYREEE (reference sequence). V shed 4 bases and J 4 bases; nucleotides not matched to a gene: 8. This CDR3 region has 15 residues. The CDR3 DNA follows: TGTGCCAGCAGCACCGGGGGGGCCCGACCAGATACGCAGTATTTT. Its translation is CASSTGGARPDTQYF.

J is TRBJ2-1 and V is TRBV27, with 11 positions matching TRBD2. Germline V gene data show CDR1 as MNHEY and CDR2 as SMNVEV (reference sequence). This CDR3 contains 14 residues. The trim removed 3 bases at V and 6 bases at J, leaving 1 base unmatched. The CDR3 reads CASSLGTSGNEQFF. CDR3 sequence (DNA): TGTGCCAGCAGTTTGGGGACTAGCGGCAATGAGCAGTTCTTC.

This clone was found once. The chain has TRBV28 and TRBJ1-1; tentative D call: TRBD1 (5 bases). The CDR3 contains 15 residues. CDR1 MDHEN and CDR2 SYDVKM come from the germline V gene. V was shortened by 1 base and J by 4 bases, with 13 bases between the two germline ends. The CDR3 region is CASSLSAGRVTEAFF. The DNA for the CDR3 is TGTGCCAGCAGTTTATCGGCAGGGAGGGTCACTGAAGCTTTCTTT.

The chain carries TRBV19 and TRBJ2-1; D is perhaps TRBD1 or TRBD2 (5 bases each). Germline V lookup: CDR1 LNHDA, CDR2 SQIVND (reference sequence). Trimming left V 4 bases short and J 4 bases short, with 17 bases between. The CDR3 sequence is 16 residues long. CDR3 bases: TGTGCCAGTAGTAGGACTGGGGGAACCCGTTACAATGAGCAGTTCTTC. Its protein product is CASSRTGGTRYNEQFF.

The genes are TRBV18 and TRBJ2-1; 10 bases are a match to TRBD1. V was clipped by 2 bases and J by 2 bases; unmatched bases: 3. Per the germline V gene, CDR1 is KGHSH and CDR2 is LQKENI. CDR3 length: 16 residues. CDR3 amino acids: CASSPKGQGTYNEQFF. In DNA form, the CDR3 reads TGTGCCAGCTCACCAAAGGGACAGGGGACCTACAATGAGCAGTTCTTC.

CDR3 residues: CSVHQGLAGTNNEQFF. Here the CDR3 DNA reads TGCAGCGTCCATCAAGGGCTAGCGGGGACTAACAATGAGCAGTTCTTC. The chain recombines TRBV29-1 with TRBJ2-1; TRBD2 matches at 9 bases. Germline V gives CDR1 SQVTM, CDR2 ANQGSEA. This CDR3 is 16 amino acids long. The V and J ends lost 6 bases and 5 bases, in that order; junction bases with no gene match: 14.

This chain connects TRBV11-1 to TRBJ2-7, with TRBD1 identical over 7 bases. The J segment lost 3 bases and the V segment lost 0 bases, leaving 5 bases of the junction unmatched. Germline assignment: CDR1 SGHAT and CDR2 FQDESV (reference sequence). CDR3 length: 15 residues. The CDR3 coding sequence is TGTGCCAGCAGCTTAGCCGGGACAGCCTACTACGAGCAGTACTTC. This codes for CASSLAGTAYYEQYF.

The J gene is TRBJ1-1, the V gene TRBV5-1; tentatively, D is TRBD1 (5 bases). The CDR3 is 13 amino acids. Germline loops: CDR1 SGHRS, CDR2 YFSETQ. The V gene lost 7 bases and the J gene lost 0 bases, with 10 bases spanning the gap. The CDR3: CASRTGVNTEAFF. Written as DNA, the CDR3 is TGCGCCAGCCGGACGGGGGTGAACACTGAAGCTTTCTTT.

DNA for the CDR3: TGCAGCGGATCCGGGACTAGCGGGAGAACCGGGGAGCTGTTTTTT. This codes for CSGSGTSGRTGELFF. This chain links TRBV29-1 with TRBJ2-2; 14 bases match TRBD2. J lost 5 bases, V lost 7 bases, and 6 bases had no gene match. Germline CDR1 is SQVTM and CDR2 is ANQGSEA. The CDR3 has 15 residues.

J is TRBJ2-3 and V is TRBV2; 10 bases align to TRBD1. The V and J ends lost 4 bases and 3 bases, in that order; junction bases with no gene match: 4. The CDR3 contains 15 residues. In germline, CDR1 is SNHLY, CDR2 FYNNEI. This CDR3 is CASSGRTGGTDTQYF. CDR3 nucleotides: TGTGCCAGCAGTGGCCGGACAGGGGGTACAGATACGCAGTATTTT.

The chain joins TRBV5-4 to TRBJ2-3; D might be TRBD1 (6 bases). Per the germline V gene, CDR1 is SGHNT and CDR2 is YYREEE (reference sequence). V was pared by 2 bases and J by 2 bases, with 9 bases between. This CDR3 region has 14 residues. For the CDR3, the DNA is TGTGCCAGCAGCTTACAGGGTACCACAGATACGCAGTATTTT. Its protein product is CASSLQGTTDTQYF.

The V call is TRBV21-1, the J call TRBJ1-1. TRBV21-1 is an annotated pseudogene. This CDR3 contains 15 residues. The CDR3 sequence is CASSTGDRRYTEAFF. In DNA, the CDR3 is TGTGCCAGCAGCACCGGAGATCGGAGGTACACTGAAGCTTTCTTT.